The sequence of this TCR beta chain was determined in a study of blood T cell repertoires in COVID-19. Study-level information: Sources were T cells, B-cell-depleted T cells, or PBMCs; the material itself was cDNA or gDNA.

Patients from Seattle were sampled longitudinally, starting during active infection. The CDR3 is 17 residues long. The junction had 14 bases not matched to a gene; V was cut back by 3 bases and J by 12 bases. Germline V gives CDR1 KGHSH, CDR2 LQKENI. Measured with immunoSEQ multiplex PCR; TCRdb has only the in-frame clones, and not every one. Among 150,000 to 200,000 clones listed, less than 90% were seen once. The chain uses TRBV18 and TRBJ2-1; 13 nucleotides match TRBD2. What was sequenced was peripheral blood. This sequence was found in a woman in her 70s with COVID-19, enrolled during active disease. The CDR3 protein is CASSPGLAGTYNEGQFF. The CDR3 DNA sequence: TGTGCCAGCTCACCGGGACTAGCGGGGACATACAATGAAGGGCAGTTCTTC.